The rows below give T cell receptor beta chains drawn from one sample of a study of blood T cell repertoires in COVID-19. The repertoire was sequenced with immunoSEQ multiplex PCR; TCRdb's copy has only in-frame clones and lacks some. The table lists about 190,000 clones, about 88% of them singletons. The sequencing sample was made of PBMCs or T cells enriched from blood (not recorded which). These receptors originate from a woman aged 25-40 years who had recovered from COVID-19. Each CDR3 is given with its conserved first and last residue. Fields, in order: J gene, D gene, clone size, V gene, CDR3 protein, CDR3 DNA. The D gene is left open where the match is weak. Clone size appears in some rows only: once, few, many, or a class for an expanded clone.

TRBJ1-4	TRBD1	-	TRBV27	CASSLDRAPTNEKLFF	TGTGCCAGCAGTTTAGACAGGGCCCCAACTAATGAAAAACTGTTTTTT
TRBJ1-2	-	-	TRBV7-2	CASSFIYYGYTF	TGTGCCAGCAGCTTTATATACTATGGCTACACCTTC
TRBJ2-2	-	-	TRBV28	CASLLGQGWAANTGELFF	TGTGCCAGCCTCCTCGGCCAGGGATGGGCCGCGAACACCGGGGAGCTGTTTTTT
TRBJ1-5	-	-	TRBV12-2	CASRLAGNSNQPQHF	TGTGCAAGTCGCTTAGCCGGGAACAGCAATCAGCCCCAGCATTTT
TRBJ1-1	TRBD1	-	TRBV6-6	CASSLGTGVGAFF	TGTGCCAGCAGCCTCGGGACAGGGGTGGGTGCTTTCTTT
TRBJ2-7	TRBD2	few	TRBV4-1	CASSQALAVTSYEQYF	TGCGCCAGCAGCCAAGCGCTAGCGGTAACCTCCTACGAGCAGTACTTC
TRBJ2-2	TRBD1	-	TRBV28	CASSHDRGRGGELFF	TGTGCCAGCAGCCACGACAGGGGGCGAGGCGGGGAGCTGTTTTTT
TRBJ2-3	TRBD2	-	TRBV9	CASSIYGARGVADTQYF	TGTGCCAGCAGTATCTACGGGGCACGGGGGGTCGCAGATACGCAGTATTTT
TRBJ1-2	TRBD1	-	TRBV5-1	CASSPWTGYGYTF	TGCGCCAGCAGCCCCTGGACAGGCTATGGCTACACCTTC
TRBJ2-1	-	-	TRBV5-4	CASSRWEIDYNEQFF	TGTGCCAGCAGCCGGTGGGAGATTGACTACAATGAGCAGTTCTTC
TRBJ2-1	TRBD2	-	TRBV19	CASRRLAGGASHEQFF	TGTGCCAGTAGACGACTAGCGGGAGGGGCCAGCCATGAGCAGTTCTTC
TRBJ1-2	-	-	TRBV7-2	CASSLNRQVQGGYTF	TGTGCCAGCAGCCTCAACAGACAGGTTCAGGGTGGCTACACCTTC
TRBJ1-1	TRBD1	-	TRBV9	CASSPRTGGITEAFF	TGTGCCAGCAGCCCGCGGACAGGGGGAATCACTGAAGCTTTCTTT
TRBJ1-2	-	-	TRBV9	CASSVDSAQSYGYTF	TGTGCCAGCAGCGTAGATTCAGCGCAATCCTATGGCTACACCTTC
TRBJ1-2	-	-	TRBV29-1	CSAGAATYGYTF	TGCAGCGCTGGTGCCGCAACTTATGGCTACACCTTC
TRBJ1-2	-	once	TRBV3-1/TRBV3-2	CASSLSLGQLYGYTF	TGTGCCAGCAGCCTTTCGCTCGGACAGCTCTATGGCTACACCTTC
TRBJ1-1	TRBD1	-	TRBV11-2	CASSPGAGGTEAFF	TGTGCCAGCAGCCCAGGGGCAGGGGGGACTGAAGCTTTCTTT
TRBJ1-6	TRBD1	-	TRBV3-1/TRBV3-2	CASSQDGTGNSPLHF	TGTGCCAGCAGCCAAGACGGGACAGGGAATTCACCCCTCCACTTT
TRBJ2-1	TRBD2	-	TRBV19	CASSLAGGYNEQFF	TGTGCCAGTAGCCTAGCGGGGGGTTACAATGAGCAGTTCTTC
TRBJ2-1	TRBD2	-	TRBV6-4	CASSETPGTSGGRQFF	TGTGCCAGCAGTGAGACCCCCGGGACTAGCGGGGGACGGCAGTTCTTC
TRBJ1-2	-	-	TRBV10-1	CASSPDTNYGYTF	TGCGCCAGCAGTCCTGACACGAATTATGGCTACACCTTC
TRBJ1-4	TRBD1	once	TRBV6-6	CASSAIRTGVEKLFF	TGTGCCAGCAGCGCTATAAGGACAGGTGTGGAAAAACTGTTTTTT
TRBJ1-6	-	once	TRBV21-1	CASSKAETGKNSPLHF	TGTGCCAGCAGCAAAGCCGAGACAGGGAAGAATTCACCCCTCCACTTT
TRBJ1-2	-	-	TRBV27	CASSSPTRGWSGYTF	TGTGCCAGCAGTTCACCGACCCGAGGATGGTCTGGCTACACCTTC
TRBJ2-6	-	few	TRBV9	CASSEQAGANVLTF	TGTGCCAGCAGTGAGCAAGCTGGGGCCAACGTCCTGACTTTC
TRBJ2-3	-	-	TRBV6-4	CASSEGQSTDTQYF	TGTGCCAGCAGTGAAGGACAGAGCACAGATACGCAGTATTTT
TRBJ2-2	-	-	TRBV7-2	CASSLNTGELFF	TGTGCCAGCAGCCTAAACACCGGGGAGCTGTTTTTT
TRBJ1-5	-	-	TRBV28	CASSFPSNQPQHF	TGTGCCAGCAGTTTCCCCTCCAATCAGCCCCAGCATTTT
TRBJ2-7	-	-	TRBV2	CATTSQGFPNEQYF	TGTGCCACCACGTCTCAGGGTTTCCCTAATGAGCAGTACTTC
TRBJ2-1	-	-	TRBV6-5	CASSYSGFNRGAQFF	TGTGCCAGCAGTTACTCTGGGTTTAATAGGGGTGCTCAGTTCTTC
TRBJ1-3	TRBD1	-	TRBV5-1	CASSTTTGWSGNTIYF	TGCGCCAGCAGCACCACGACAGGGTGGTCTGGAAACACCATATATTTT
TRBJ1-2	-	-	TRBV2	CASSERFGGYTF	TGTGCCAGCAGTGAGAGGTTCGGTGGCTACACCTTC